These T cell receptor beta chains were read from a single sample in a study of CD8+ T cells in alopecia areata. Sequencing used immunoSEQ multiplex PCR; TCRdb keeps in-frame clones, though not all of them. Among about 97,000 clones listed, more than 35% were seen once. Sequencing input: CD4+ T cells sorted from blood. The receptors here all came from a human donor with alopecia areata. The CDR3 runs from the conserved cysteine through the conserved F or W. Fields, in order: J gene, clone size, CDR3 length, V gene, D gene, CDR3 protein, CDR3 DNA. The D gene is left open where the match is weak. Clone size, where shown, is once, few, many, or a class for clones that have expanded.

TRBJ2-5 | - | 14 | TRBV5-6 | TRBD2 | CASSRAGGGETQYF | TGTGCCAGCAGCCGAGCGGGAGGAGGGGAGACCCAGTACTTC
TRBJ2-1 | - | 14 | TRBV4-1 | - | CASSRGLEYNEQFF | TGCGCCAGCAGTCGGGGACTGGAGTACAATGAGCAGTTCTTC
TRBJ1-2 | - | 15 | TRBV5-4 | - | CASSLAAGDGYGYTF | TGTGCCAGCAGCTTGGCGGCAGGGGATGGATATGGCTACACCTTC
TRBJ1-2 | few | 9 | TRBV29-1 | - | CSVEDGYTF | TGCAGCGTTGAAGATGGCTACACCTTC
TRBJ2-2 | - | 14 | TRBV16 | - | CASTKTRYTGELFF | TGTGCCAGCACCAAGACTAGGTACACCGGGGAGCTGTTTTTT
TRBJ2-7 | - | 15 | TRBV30 | TRBD2 | CAWSVRRTSPYEQYF | TGTGCCTGGAGTGTACGTCGGACTAGCCCCTACGAGCAGTACTTC
TRBJ2-7 | few | 15 | TRBV5-1 | TRBD2 | CASSLGTRGSYEQYF | TGCGCCAGCAGCCTCGGGACTAGGGGGTCCTACGAGCAGTACTTC
TRBJ1-5 | - | 14 | TRBV18 | - | CASSPGGGGQPQHF | TGTGCCAGCTCACCTGGAGGCGGGGGCCAGCCCCAGCATTTT
TRBJ2-7 | - | 15 | TRBV7-2 | - | CASREAPSRAYEQYF | TGTGCCAGCAGGGAGGCGCCTAGTAGGGCCTACGAGCAGTACTTC
TRBJ2-5 | few | 13 | TRBV30 | - | CAWSVRRQETQYF | TGTGCCTGGAGTGTAAGACGGCAAGAGACCCAGTACTTC
TRBJ2-1 | - | 15 | TRBV2 | TRBD2 | CASSPTSGGYNEQFF | TGTGCCAGCAGTCCGACTAGCGGGGGGTACAATGAGCAGTTCTTC
TRBJ2-3 | - | 17 | TRBV27 | TRBD1 | CASSLSRGQGSTDTQYF | TGTGCCAGCAGTTTATCGAGGGGACAGGGAAGCACAGATACGCAGTATTTT
TRBJ2-7 | - | 12 | TRBV25-1 | TRBD1 | CASRTAGGEQYF | TGTGCCAGCAGAACGGCAGGGGGCGAGCAGTACTTC
TRBJ1-2 | few | 14 | TRBV7-8 | TRBD1 | CASSPTGGGRGYTF | TGTGCCAGCAGCCCTACAGGGGGAGGTCGGGGCTACACCTTC
TRBJ2-5 | - | 18 | TRBV7-2 | - | CASSLRPPPVSGQETQYF | TGTGCCAGCAGCTTAAGGCCACCCCCAGTGAGCGGCCAAGAGACCCAGTACTTC
TRBJ2-7 | - | 15 | TRBV4-2 | TRBD2 | CASSQDSGIVYEQYF | TGTGCCAGCAGCCAAGATAGCGGGATTGTTTACGAGCAGTACTTC
TRBJ1-2 | - | 14 | TRBV4-3 | - | CASSQESKGYGYTF | TGCGCCAGCAGCCAAGAGTCAAAGGGCTATGGCTACACCTTC
TRBJ2-4 | few | 17 | TRBV28 | - | CASSLVAKREAKNIQYF | TGTGCCAGCAGCCTCGTCGCTAAGAGGGAGGCCAAAAACATTCAGTACTTC
TRBJ2-2 | few | 14 | TRBV5-6 | - | CASIRGLNTGELFF | TGTGCCAGCATACGGGGACTTAACACCGGGGAGCTGTTTTTT
TRBJ2-5 | - | 17 | TRBV27 | TRBD2 | CASSLSPLAGGAKTQYF | TGTGCCAGCAGTCTTAGCCCACTAGCGGGAGGGGCGAAGACCCAGTACTTC
TRBJ1-3 | few | 13 | TRBV27 | - | CASSSGQRNTIYF | TGTGCCAGCAGTTCAGGACAGAGAAACACCATATATTTT
TRBJ2-7 | once | 13 | TRBV7-3 | - | CASSSTGSYEQYF | TGTGCCAGCAGCTCGACAGGATCCTACGAGCAGTACTTC
TRBJ1-2 | once | 13 | TRBV29-1 | - | CSVEAEGNYGYTF | TGCAGCGTTGAAGCTGAAGGGAACTATGGCTACACCTTC
TRBJ2-5 | once | 14 | TRBV18 | - | CASSPQLKQETQYF | TGTGCCAGCTCACCACAACTAAAGCAAGAGACCCAGTACTTC
TRBJ2-7 | few | 18 | TRBV2 | TRBD2 | CATLEGLAGAYISYEQYF | TGTGCCACTTTGGAAGGACTAGCGGGAGCGTATATCTCCTACGAGCAGTACTTC
TRBJ2-5 | - | 15 | TRBV7-2 | TRBD2 | CASSARAGGRETQYF | TGTGCCAGCAGCGCCAGAGCGGGGGGGCGTGAGACCCAGTACTTC
TRBJ2-1 | many | 15 | TRBV14 | - | CASSSRQTLGLEQFF | TGTGCCAGCAGCTCACGACAGACCTTAGGTTTAGAGCAGTTCTTC
TRBJ2-7 | - | 12 | TRBV2 | - | CASSEIRTATYF | TGTGCCAGCAGTGAAATTCGGACAGCGACCTACTTC
TRBJ2-1 | few | 14 | TRBV27 | - | CASSLTRTYNEQFF | TGTGCCAGCAGTTTAACCCGTACCTACAATGAGCAGTTCTTC
TRBJ2-2 | - | 15 | TRBV19 | TRBD1 | CASQPGTGYTGELFF | TGTGCCAGTCAACCCGGGACAGGGTACACCGGGGAGCTGTTTTTT
TRBJ1-6 | - | 13 | TRBV15 | - | CATSRAQVAPLHF | TGTGCCACCAGCAGAGCCCAGGTGGCACCCCTCCACTTT
TRBJ2-3 | many | 12 | TRBV19 | - | CASRQSGDTQYF | TGTGCCAGTAGACAATCAGGAGATACGCAGTATTTT
TRBJ2-5 | - | 16 | TRBV7-2 | - | CASSPSPTLRAETQYF | TGTGCCAGCAGCCCCTCCCCTACTCTCCGAGCGGAGACCCAGTACTTC
TRBJ2-1 | few | 16 | TRBV19 | TRBD2 | CASSIRLAGGNNEQFF | TGTGCCAGTAGTATTCGCCTAGCGGGAGGCAACAATGAGCAGTTCTTC
TRBJ1-1 | - | 15 | TRBV7-9 | - | CASSLGGSKNTEAFF | TGTGCCAGCAGCTTAGGCGGCTCCAAGAACACTGAAGCTTTCTTT